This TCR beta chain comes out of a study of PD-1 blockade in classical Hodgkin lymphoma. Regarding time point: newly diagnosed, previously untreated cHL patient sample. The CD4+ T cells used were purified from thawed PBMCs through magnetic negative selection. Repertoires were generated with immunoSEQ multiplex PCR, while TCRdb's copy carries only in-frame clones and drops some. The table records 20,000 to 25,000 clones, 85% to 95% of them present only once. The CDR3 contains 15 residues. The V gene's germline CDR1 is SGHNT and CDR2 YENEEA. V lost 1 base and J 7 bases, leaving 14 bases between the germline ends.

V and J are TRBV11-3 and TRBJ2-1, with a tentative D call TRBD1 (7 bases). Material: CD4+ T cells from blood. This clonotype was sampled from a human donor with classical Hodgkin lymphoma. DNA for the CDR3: TGTGCCAGCAGCTTAGGGCAGGGGGGAGGAAATGAGCAGTTCTTC. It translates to CASSLGQGGGNEQFF.